This entry is about one T cell receptor beta chain. Which antigen it targets is not known. No much larger clonotype is one base removed from it; base qualities were not supplied. These data come from a study of memory CD4+ T cells and cytomegalovirus serostatus (dated by TCRdb to between 2018 and 2020). Study-level background: The cohort comprised 33 healthy Belgian adults, 9 CMV seropositive and 24 CMV seronegative. CD4+ memory TCRbeta repertoires of a Belgian cohort with known cytomegalovirus serostatus were sequenced in order to replicate a published TCR-based CMV serostatus classifier.

Genomic DNA was extracted from sorted cells with the Quick-DNA Microprep Kit. Amplification of TCRbeta DNA was done with the immunoSEQ hsTCRbeta kit, following the protocol from the manufacturer. TCRbeta libraries were sequenced on an Illumina MiSeq instrument. The study's own analysis went as follows. Following removal of out-of-frame sequences, around 2,300,000 distinct TCRbeta sequences were retained, with an average of around 67,000 per individual. Each individual was scored using the number of 164 previously reported CMV-associated TCRbeta sequences that the individual carried and the total number of productive distinct TCRbeta sequences. A beta-binomial model was reimplemented in Python, and scikit-learn random forests with default parameters were trained on data from the US cohort. Classifier performance on the Belgian cohort was summarized as median AUC with percentile confidence intervals over 10,000 bootstrap iterations. This immuneACCESS table, as held by TCRdb, lists in-frame sequences with V and J called but not all clones. Of the missing ones, under half trace to an unresolved V gene in checked studies; the others have no known cause. V, J and clone size are those of that table, while D and trimming were read from the DNA. The sample table records around 54,000 clones; roughly three quarters of these occur just once. Around 0.67% of the sample is taken by the ten largest.

Study-level results and caveats: Of over 150 previously reported CMV-associated TCRbeta sequences, about 62 appeared in the CD4+ memory repertoires, each in one to five individuals. The results were interpreted as suggesting that the CMV-associated TCR signature is largely present in the CD4+ memory repertoire. On the Belgian cohort, the classifier based on the original framework reached a median bootstrapped AUC of approximately 0.95, with a 95% CI of 0.76-1.00. CMV serostatus prediction reached a median bootstrapped AUC of about 0.94 with the original framework and around 0.91 with a US-trained random forest. Only CD4+CD45RO+ memory cells were sequenced, in contrast to the original study, which included naive and memory CD4+ and CD8+ populations.

A FACSAria II was used to sort memory CD4+ T cells, defined as single viable CD3+CD4+CD8-CD45RO+ cells. CMV serostatus was determined using a Roche Elecsys assay that detects serum IgG against CMV pp150, pp28, p38 and p52. After thawing, total CD4+ T cells were enriched by positive selection with CD4 magnetic microbeads. The samples came from a different study that was designed specifically to examine the CD4+ T cell memory repertoire. Following standard operating procedures, peripheral blood mononuclear cells were isolated and cryopreserved, while serum was kept at -80 degrees C. The staining used CD3-PerCP (BW264/56), CD4-APC (RPA-T4), CD45RO-PE (UCHT1) and CD8-Pacific Orange (3B5) antibodies, and Sytox blue was used to exclude non-viable cells. This receptor was identified in an adult in good health and CMV-seronegative. The sample taken for sequencing was memory CD4+ T cells from blood.

Read as DNA, the sequence is TGTGCCAGCAGTTTACGTACCAGACTAGCGGGAGAGGATGAGCAGTTCTTC. It encodes CASSLRTRLAGEDEQFF. The rearranged chain carries TRBV27 and TRBJ2-1; 12 bases in the middle match TRBD2. There are 17 amino acids in the CDR3, from cysteine to phenylalanine inclusive. The kept DNA is CDR3 alone, 51 bases in frame from the first base. CDR1 and CDR2 were assigned from the germline V gene (reference sequence) as MNHEY and SMNVEV. V ends up 2 bases short and J 8 bases short, with an unmatched junction base count of 10.